Listed here are 27 T cell receptor beta chains from one sample, sequenced in a study of T cell responses to AZD1222 COVID-19 vaccine (dated by TCRdb to about 2021). The sample's time point label, decoded: baseline before first vaccination. Receptors were amplified or captured by the immunoSEQ multiplex PCR assay. The immuneACCESS repertoire file appears here via TCRdb, limited to in-frame rearrangements. These files lack a portion of the clones; in checked studies, under half of the deficit traces to unresolved V genes, and the cause of the others is not known. The sample records 100,000 to 150,000 clones, roughly 90% of which are singletons. The ten largest clones represent 1.5% to 2% of the sample. The sample consisted of peripheral blood, taken on day 0 of AZD1222 vaccination. These receptors came from an adult in good health.

This clone was seen a handful of times. CDR3 residues: CASSYSGGTGGEKLFF. The CDR3 DNA follows: TGTGCCAGCAGTTACTCGGGCGGGACAGGGGGGGAAAAACTGTTTTTT. J is TRBJ1-4 and V is TRBV6-5; 11 bases match TRBD1. The V and J ends lost 0 bases and 8 bases, in that order; junction bases with no gene match: 5. Looked up from germline, CDR1 is MNHEY and CDR2 is SVGAGI. This CDR3 contains 16 residues.

The rearrangement uses TRBV4-1 and TRBJ2-7; 9 bases align to TRBD2. The CDR3 runs to 17 residues. Trimming cost V 0 bases and J 0 bases; bases outside gene matches: 6. The germline V gene encodes CDR1 MGHRA and CDR2 YSYEKL. CDR3 protein: CASSQDQVSGGSYEQYF. DNA of the CDR3: TGCGCCAGCAGCCAAGATCAGGTTAGCGGGGGCTCCTACGAGCAGTACTTC.

This clone has a single count. The chain employs TRBV6-2 or TRBV6-3 and TRBJ1-1; D perhaps matches TRBD1 (5 bases). V dropped 6 bases and J dropped 0 bases, with 11 bases sitting between them. The V gene's germline CDR1 is MNHEY and CDR2 SVGEGT. CDR3 length equals 14 residues. The CDR3 region has the DNA TGTGCCAGCAGCTTGGGACGGATGAACACTGAAGCTTTCTTT. This translates into CASSLGRMNTEAFF.

This chain connects TRBV29-1 to TRBJ2-7, with D tentatively TRBD1 (5 bases). CDR3 length: 12 residues. Trimming cost V 3 bases and J 3 bases, with 9 bases left between them. Germline CDR1 reads SQVTM; CDR2 reads ANQGSEA. CDR3 protein: CSVEDTSYEQYF. The CDR3 nucleotides are TGCAGCGTTGAGGACACAAGCTACGAGCAGTACTTC.

This chain uses TRBV29-1 with TRBJ2-3, with D tentatively TRBD2 (5 bases). Germline V gene sequence: CDR1 SQVTM, CDR2 ANQGSEA. The germline V and J ends were trimmed by 3 bases and 2 bases, with 9 bases remaining between them. The CDR3 length is 13 residues. The DNA of the CDR3 is TGCAGCGTTGAGACTACTGCCACAGATACGCAGTATTTT. Translating it yields CSVETTATDTQYF.

This clone was seen only once. V is TRBV7-3 and J is TRBJ1-2, with 10 bases fitting TRBD1. CDR3 size: 17 residues. Trimming removed 5 bases from V and 3 bases from J; junction bases left unmatched: 12. The germline gives CDR1 SGHTA, CDR2 FQGTGA. CDR3: CASSPYLGTGDDYGYTF. The CDR3 DNA sequence: TGTGCCAGCAGCCCTTACCTCGGGACAGGGGACGACTATGGCTACACCTTC. The variable domain in full, with the rest retrieved from reference TRBV7-3 and TRBJ1-2, is GAGVSQTPSNKVTEKGKYVELRCDPISGHTALYWYRQSLGQGPEFLIYFQGTGAADDSGLPNDRFFAVRPEGSVSTLKIQRTERGDSAVYLCASSPYLGTGDDYGYTFGSGTRLTVV.

On this clone itself: Other DNA sequences of this sample code for an identical CDR3. This rearrangement joins TRBV25-1 to TRBJ1-2; 8 nucleotides match TRBD1. The V and J ends lost 3 bases and 4 bases, in that order; junction bases with no gene match: 7. CDR1 is MGHDK, CDR2 SYGVNS, per germline. The CDR3 contains 15 residues. The CDR3, as DNA: TGTGCCAGCAGTGAGGGCGGGACAGGACTCTATGGCTACACCTTC. Protein sequence: CASSEGGTGLYGYTF.

The CDR3 nucleotides read TGTGCCAGCAGTTACTCCTCCAAGGGGGGTTATTCACCCCTCCACTTT. It is translated as CASSYSSKGGYSPLHF. V gene TRBV6-6 combines with J gene TRBJ1-6; a weak D match, TRBD1 (6 bases). Trimming removed 0 bases at V and 8 bases at J, with 14 bases between. The CDR3 runs to 16 residues. CDR1 and CDR2 (germline): MNHNY, SVGAGI (reference sequence).

The chain joins TRBV3-1 (or the pseudogene TRBV3-2) to TRBJ1-2; no firm D call. The germline V gene has CDR1 LGHDT and CDR2 YNNKEL (reference sequence). V lost 1 base and J 2 bases, leaving 5 bases between the germline ends. CDR3 size: 13 residues. The CDR3 is CASSQATNYGYTF. CDR3 nucleotide sequence: TGTGCCAGCAGCCAAGCCACCAACTATGGCTACACCTTC.

This chain joins TRBV4-1 and TRBJ2-3, with D possibly TRBD1 on 7 matching bases. The CDR3 length is 21 residues. Trimming took 0 bases from V and 1 from J, leaving 26 bases between them. In germline, CDR1 is MGHRA, CDR2 YSYEKL. This CDR3 is CASSQEVAATGRYPGTDTQYF. In nucleotides, the CDR3 is TGCGCCAGCAGCCAAGAAGTGGCGGCGACAGGGAGGTATCCGGGCACAGATACGCAGTATTTT.

The rearrangement uses TRBV19 and TRBJ2-1; possibly TRBD2 for D (5 bases). CDR1 LNHDA and CDR2 SQIVND come from the germline V gene (reference sequence). Trimming took 4 bases from V and 10 from J, leaving 11 bases between them. The CDR3 totals 12 residues. CDR3 coding DNA: TGTGCCAGTAGTAGCGATGAGCGGGAGCAGTTCTTC. Translation gives CASSSDEREQFF.

The V and J genes are TRBV2 and TRBJ2-2, with a possible D match to TRBD2 (5 bases). Germline CDR1 and CDR2: SNHLY and FYNNEI. V shed 11 bases and J shed 6 bases, with 19 bases lying between them. This CDR3 comprises 14 residues. Written as DNA, the CDR3 is TGTGCCGGCCGGTCAGAGGGAAGCGCCGGGGAGCTGTTTTTT. It specifies CAGRSEGSAGELFF.

The chain is built from TRBV29-1 and TRBJ2-1; 7 nucleotides align to TRBD1. V trimming: 4 bases; J trimming: 6 bases; junction bases outside the gene matches: 9. The germline V gene has CDR1 SQVTM and CDR2 ANQGSEA. This CDR3 has 14 amino acids. CDR3 DNA sequence: TGCAGCGTTGCCCCGGGACAGAAGTCCAATGAGCAGTTCTTC. Translated, it gives CSVAPGQKSNEQFF.

This chain connects TRBV7-2 to TRBJ2-7; 8 bases agree with TRBD2. This CDR3 contains 15 residues. Germline CDR1 SGHTA, CDR2 FQGNSA. Germline trimming cut 5 bases from V and 5 bases from J; bases unmatched to any gene: 11. The CDR3 DNA reads as TGTGCCAGCAGCCCATACGGGGGGGCACCGAACGAGCAGTACTTC. Translation: CASSPYGGAPNEQYF.

The table lists this clone with a count of one. The V gene is TRBV30, the J gene TRBJ1-2; 7 nucleotides align to TRBD1. CDR3 length equals 13 residues. The ends lost 0 bases at V and 7 bases at J; junction bases unmatched: 5. The germline CDR1 and CDR2 sequences are GTSNPN and SVGIG (reference sequence). CDR3 residues: CAWSVGRGFGYTF. The CDR3 nucleotides read TGTGCCTGGAGTGTTGGCAGGGGGTTTGGCTACACCTTC.

The rearrangement joins TRBV11-2 to TRBJ2-1; possible D gene TRBD2, 7 bases. The CDR3 contains 15 residues. V was cut by 1 base and J by 7 bases, with 14 bases left in between. Germline V CDR1 and CDR2: SGHAT, FQNNGV. The DNA for the CDR3 is TGTGCCAGCAGCTTAGCGGGGGGCCGTCAGAATGAGCAGTTCTTC. Translation: CASSLAGGRQNEQFF.

This clone occurred once. The chain joins TRBV5-4 to TRBJ2-3, with TRBD2 matching over 11 bases. CDR1 is SGHNT and CDR2 is YYREEE in the germline V gene (reference sequence). V lost 0 bases to trimming and J lost 6 bases; unmatched junction nucleotides: 6. The CDR3 has 16 amino acids. The CDR3 here is CASSLAERTSGDTQYF. The CDR3 DNA reads TGTGCCAGCAGCTTGGCCGAAAGGACTAGCGGGGATACGCAGTATTTT.

As DNA, the CDR3 is TGTGCCAGCAGCTACGGGGGGGCCTCAGATACGCAGTATTTT. Translated: CASSYGGASDTQYF. This rearrangement joins TRBV7-6 to TRBJ2-3; 8 bases agree with TRBD2. Trimming removed 4 bases from V and 4 bases from J; junction bases left unmatched: 4. The CDR3 contains 14 residues. Per germline, CDR1 SGHVS and CDR2 FNYEAQ.

This clone was found a few times. V gene TRBV11-2 combines with J gene TRBJ2-6; unclear D gene. The V end was cut by 5 bases, the J end by 0 bases, with 8 bases between. The CDR3 is 15 amino acids. The V gene's germline CDR1 is SGHAT and CDR2 FQNNGV. CDR3 DNA sequence: TGTGCCAGCAGCGAGAGCCTCTCTGGGGCCAACGTCCTGACTTTC. As protein: CASSESLSGANVLTF.

The chain is built from TRBV20-1 and TRBJ1-3, with D uncertain. The V end lost 3 bases, the J end lost 3 bases, and 12 bases lay between the germline ends. CDR1 is DFQATT, CDR2 SNEGSKA, per germline (reference sequence). This CDR3 is built from 14 residues. Here the CDR3 DNA reads TGCAGTGCTAGTGACCCGGGCCTTGGAAACACCATATATTTT. This translates into CSASDPGLGNTIYF.

The genes are TRBV7-3 and TRBJ2-7; 12 nucleotides agree with TRBD1. V lost 5 bases to trimming and J lost 0 bases; unmatched junction nucleotides: 8. From germline, CDR1 is SGHTA and CDR2 FQGTGA. CDR3 length: 17 amino acids. The DNA for the CDR3 is TGTGCCAGCAGCAAAGGGACAGGGGGCTTATCCTCCTACGAGCAGTACTTC. It translates to CASSKGTGGLSSYEQYF.

The V gene is TRBV2, the J gene TRBJ1-3, with D unresolved. The germline gives CDR1 SNHLY, CDR2 FYNNEI. V was clipped by 6 bases and J by 0 bases, with 18 bases between them. This CDR3 is 17 amino acids long. CDR3 protein: CASSGPQTVLSGNTIYF. CDR3 DNA: TGTGCCAGCAGCGGGCCCCAGACGGTGCTCTCTGGAAACACCATATATTTT.

The chain recombines TRBV5-6 with TRBJ2-2; possibly TRBD2 for D (6 bases). Germline V gene sequence: CDR1 SGHDT, CDR2 YYEEEE. The CDR3 length is 16 residues. The ends were cut back, 0 bases at V and 0 bases at J, with 9 bases in the middle. CDR3 DNA: TGTGCCAGCAGCTTGGGGCTAGCGTCGAACACCGGGGAGCTGTTTTTT. Its protein is CASSLGLASNTGELFF. The variable domain in full, with the rest retrieved from reference TRBV5-6 and TRBJ2-2, is DAGVTQSPTHLIKTRGQQVTLRCSPKSGHDTVSWYQQALGQGPQFIFQYYEEEERQRGNFPDRFSGHQFPNYSSELNVNALLLGDSALYLCASSLGLASNTGELFFGEGSRLTVL.

This chain's CDR3 is CASSPAPGGDGYTF. DNA of the CDR3: TGTGCCAGCAGCCCCGCCCCAGGGGGGGATGGCTACACCTTC. The rearrangement joins TRBV3-1 (or the pseudogene TRBV3-2) to TRBJ1-2; 7 nucleotides line up with TRBD1. V was pared by 4 bases and J by 6 bases, with 8 bases of the junction left unmatched. Germline CDR1 is LGHDT and CDR2 is YNNKEL (reference sequence). The CDR3 extends over 14 amino acids.

The V and J genes are TRBV2 and TRBJ1-1; D gene ambiguous. The germline V and J ends were trimmed by 4 bases and 5 bases, with 23 bases remaining between them. The CDR3 is made up of 17 amino acids. Germline V gene lookup returns CDR1 SNHLY and CDR2 FYNNEI. CDR3 DNA sequence: TGTGCCAGCAGTGTGCTGGGTGCTTGGGGAGGTGATACTGAAGCTTTCTTT. Protein product: CASSVLGAWGGDTEAFF.

The rearrangement uses TRBV30 and TRBJ1-2, with D unclear. The V and J ends lost 6 bases and 7 bases respectively, with 21 bases between them. In germline, CDR1 is GTSNPN, CDR2 SVGIG (reference sequence). The CDR3 totals 14 residues. CDR3 protein: CACSLGESLRGYTF. The CDR3 DNA reads TGTGCCTGTTCCCTTGGGGAAAGTCTCCGTGGCTACACCTTC.

This chain connects TRBV18 to TRBJ1-1, with a tentative D call TRBD1 (6 bases). V was pared by 6 bases and J by 6 bases, with 17 bases between. CDR3 length: 14 residues. From germline, CDR1 is KGHSH and CDR2 LQKENI. The chain's CDR3 is CASSNSGVRAEAFF. The CDR3 DNA reads TGTGCCAGCTCGAACTCAGGGGTCCGGGCTGAAGCTTTCTTT.